A single T cell receptor beta chain is shown here with its context. There is no known antigen for this receptor. No per-base quality is available; no much larger clone lies one base away. These data come from a study of control samples from healthy donors and cancer patients (TCRdb year 2020). The method was the immunoSEQ multiplex PCR assay. The table comes from immuneACCESS by way of TCRdb, which keeps in-frame sequences with V and J called. Part of the clones is missing from these tables; in studies checked, under half for an unresolved V gene and the rest for unknown reasons. Counted in this sample were approximately 180,000 clones; around 90% of them appeared once. The ten biggest clones cover just over 2% of the sample. The CDR3 covers 13 residues, taking in both the cysteine and the phenylalanine. Only the CDR3 portion is preserved as DNA: 39 bases, with reading frame beginning at the first base. V was cut back by 3 bases and J by 10 bases, leaving a gap of 13 bases between them.

The sequence came from a woman aged 40 to 55 in good health. Recombination linked TRBV23-1 to TRBJ2-1; the D gene cannot be named for sure. TRBV23-1 falls under the ORF class, with uncertain function. Source material: blood. Here is the DNA: TGCGCCAGCAGTCACCCGACCTACCCAGAGCAGTTCTTC. It specifies CASSHPTYPEQFF.